The present TCR beta chain was sequenced within a study of brain T cells in children with intractable seizures. CDR1 is KGHSH, CDR2 LQKENI, per germline. The V and J ends lost 3 bases and 2 bases respectively, with 11 bases between them. The CDR3 covers 15 residues. Produced via immunoSEQ multiplex PCR; TCRdb's table is partial and in-frame only. The sample lists about 250 clones; 84% were seen once. Sequencing was limited to surgery cases with top T cell transcript signatures in brain tissue. This receptor was identified in a girl aged 10 to 17 with tuberous sclerosis and intractable seizures. Material: resected brain tissue, obtained at surgery. This rearrangement joins TRBV18 to TRBJ1-5; D remains unclear. In DNA form, the CDR3 reads TGTGCCAGCTCACCCGACATCCTGGGCAATCAGCCCCAGCATTTT. This sequence encodes CASSPDILGNQPQHF.